This T cell receptor (beta chain) was sequenced in a study of blood T cells in healthy people across ages. Findings of the study overall: As naive T cell percentage varied, TCR beta diversity correlated strongly with it. Whereas aged donors had fewer naive CD4+ cells, long-lived donors had more of them and higher diversity. Significant beta diversity loss was already apparent by age roughly 43, declining roughly linearly.

Regarding this clonotype: Its cognate antigen is unknown.

The use of a sample-barcoded 5' primer and a J-beta primer mix characterized a second PCR of about 7 to 12 cycles. One entry per CDR3 protein results from TCRdb running MiXCR on the 5' RACE reads. The table includes 1,100,000 or so distinct CDR3 sequences, roughly 45% detected once. There were at least 5.5 micrograms of total RNA extracted from every sample. Germline V gene sequence: CDR1 SGHTA, CDR2 FQGNSA. The CDR3 loop spans 14 amino acids. The sequenced material came from blood. The sequence was collected from a woman in her fifties or sixties in good health. The chain couples TRBV7-2 to TRBJ2-5; D remains ambiguous. The end of the DNA aligns better with TRBJ2-7, so the J call may be wrong. The CDR3, as DNA: TGTGCCAGCAGCGTTTTCCCCTTTAACTACGAGCAGTACTTC. It translates to CASSVFPFNYEQYF.